Below are 20 T cell receptor beta chains sequenced from a single sample in a study of blood T cell repertoires in COVID-19. Clones were sequenced by immunoSEQ multiplex PCR, and TCRdb holds only the in-frame ones, with some missing. The sample shows roughly 360,000 clones, roughly 77% of them seen only once. The sample was peripheral blood. The receptors come from a human donor with acute or convalescent COVID-19. The donor label of this sample is uncertain.

The rearrangement links TRBV10-3 to TRBJ2-1; a weak D match, TRBD2 (6 bases). CDR3 length equals 16 residues. Looked up from germline, CDR1 is ENHRY and CDR2 is SYGVKD. V was shortened by 0 bases and J by 1 base, with 10 bases between the two germline ends. CDR3 nucleotides: TGTGCCATCAGTGAGTCCCCGGGGGTATCCTACAATGAGCAGTTCTTC. Protein: CAISESPGVSYNEQFF.

J is TRBJ2-1 and V is TRBV21-1; TRBD2, the table's D call, lacks a check against the DNA. TRBV21-1 is a listed pseudogene. This CDR3 region has 13 residues. The CDR3 coding sequence is TGTGCCAGCAGCAAATCATCTCGGGATGAGCAGTTCTTC. It specifies CASSKSSRDEQFF.

This rearrangement joins TRBV27 to TRBJ1-1; no firm D call. Trimming cost V 6 bases and J 1 base, with 12 bases left between them. Looked up from germline, CDR1 is MNHEY and CDR2 is SMNVEV (reference sequence). This CDR3 is 14 amino acids long. CDR3 coding DNA: TGTGCCAGCAGCTCGGGGAGAAGGAACACTGAAGCTTTCTTT. Its protein is CASSSGRRNTEAFF.

J is TRBJ2-2 and V is TRBV2; maybe TRBD2 (5 bases). This CDR3 contains 12 residues. Germline V gene sequence: CDR1 SNHLY, CDR2 FYNNEI. V was cut by 6 bases and J by 10 bases, with 12 bases left in between. This CDR3 is CASRSLREELFF. Written as DNA, the CDR3 is TGTGCCAGCAGATCCTTACGGGAGGAGCTGTTTTTT.

This clone was counted many times. The CDR3 region has the DNA TGCAGCGTTGGTCTAGCGGGGGGCCGACCTCAAGAGACCCAGTACTTC. This translates into CSVGLAGGRPQETQYF. This chain links TRBV29-1 with TRBJ2-5; 11 bases match TRBD2. CDR1 and CDR2 from the germline V gene are SQVTM and ANQGSEA. The CDR3 covers 16 residues. V trimming: 4 bases; J trimming: 2 bases; junction bases outside the gene matches: 9.

The chain has TRBV11-2 and TRBJ1-2; D remains ambiguous. CDR3 size: 15 residues. Trimming removed 4 bases from V and 3 bases from J, with 15 bases in between. The germline V gene encodes CDR1 SGHAT and CDR2 FQNNGV. The CDR3 loop reads CASSWISGTYYGYTF. In DNA form, the CDR3 reads TGTGCCAGCAGCTGGATCAGCGGCACCTACTATGGCTACACCTTC. Filled out from reference TRBV11-2 and TRBJ1-2, the complete variable domain reads EAGVAQSPRYKIIEKRQSVAFWCNPISGHATLYWYQQILGQGPKLLIQFQNNGVVDDSQLPKDRFSAERLKGVDSTLKIQPAKLEDSAVYLCASSWISGTYYGYTFGSGTRLTVV.

This rearrangement joins TRBV28 to TRBJ1-2, with 12 bases aligning to TRBD1. Trimming took 6 bases from V and 2 from J; bases not matched to a gene: 1. The CDR3 is 14 amino acids. Germline V lookup: CDR1 MDHEN, CDR2 SYDVKM. The CDR3: CASRGQGANYGYTF. In DNA, the CDR3 is TGTGCCAGCAGGGGACAGGGGGCAAACTATGGCTACACCTTC.

This chain links TRBV4-1 with TRBJ1-6; 9 nucleotides agree with TRBD1. Germline V gives CDR1 MGHRA, CDR2 YSYEKL. Germline trimming cut 0 bases from V and 6 bases from J; bases unmatched to any gene: 6. CDR3 length equals 17 residues. The CDR3 loop is CASSQEGRTGVNSPLHF. CDR3 DNA sequence: TGCGCCAGCAGCCAAGAGGGCCGGACAGGGGTTAATTCACCCCTCCACTTT.

This clone was found once. This chain uses TRBV5-1 with TRBJ1-1; 7 positions agree with TRBD1. V was pared by 5 bases and J by 2 bases, with 6 bases of the junction left unmatched. CDR3 length: 14 amino acids. The V gene's germline CDR1 is SGHRS and CDR2 YFSETQ. CDR3 region: CASREGAPNTEAFF. For the CDR3, the DNA is TGCGCCAGCAGGGAGGGGGCACCAAACACTGAAGCTTTCTTT.

V gene TRBV9 combines with J gene TRBJ1-5; D is perhaps TRBD1 (5 bases). V was pared by 0 bases and J by 10 bases, with 8 bases between. The V gene's germline CDR1 is SGDLS and CDR2 YYNGEE. This CDR3 is built from 12 residues. The CDR3 loop reads CASSVVGGPQHF. The CDR3 DNA reads TGTGCCAGCAGCGTAGTGGGGGGACCCCAGCATTTT.

DNA of the CDR3: TGTGCCAGTAGTATTGGACAGCGTGTTAACTATGGCTACACCTTC. Amino acid sequence: CASSIGQRVNYGYTF. The chain combines TRBV19 with TRBJ1-2, with D maybe TRBD1 (6 bases). CDR1 and CDR2 from the germline V gene are LNHDA and SQIVND (reference sequence). V was cut by 3 bases and J by 1 base, with 12 bases left in between. The CDR3 sequence is 15 residues long.

The rearrangement links TRBV9 to TRBJ2-1; 7 bases map to TRBD2. From germline, CDR1 is SGDLS and CDR2 YYNGEE. The V gene end was trimmed by 2 bases and the J gene end by 0 bases; junction bases not matched to a gene: 5. The CDR3 runs 16 residues. This CDR3 is CASSVLAVLSYNEQFF. The CDR3 DNA is TGTGCCAGCAGCGTTCTAGCGGTTCTCTCCTACAATGAGCAGTTCTTC.

This CDR3 reads CAISEWQSFDQPQHF. DNA for the CDR3: TGTGCCATCAGTGAGTGGCAGTCTTTCGATCAGCCCCAGCATTTT. V gene TRBV10-3 combines with J gene TRBJ1-5, with D unclear. Trimming left V 1 base short and J 5 bases short, with 12 bases between. Germline CDR1 reads ENHRY; CDR2 reads SYGVKD. The CDR3 sequence is 15 residues long.

The CDR3 region has the DNA TGTGCCAGCAGCTTAGCGGGACAGTCCCTTGGCTACACCTTC. Translated, it gives CASSLAGQSLGYTF. V is TRBV11-2 and J is TRBJ1-2; 7 nucleotides align to TRBD1. CDR3 length: 14 amino acids. Trimming cost V 1 base and J 7 bases; bases outside gene matches: 6. CDR1 SGHAT and CDR2 FQNNGV come from the germline V gene. The variable domain in full, completed from reference TRBV11-2 and TRBJ1-2, reads EAGVAQSPRYKIIEKRQSVAFWCNPISGHATLYWYQQILGQGPKLLIQFQNNGVVDDSQLPKDRFSAERLKGVDSTLKIQPAKLEDSAVYLCASSLAGQSLGYTFGSGTRLTVV.

The V gene is TRBV3-1 (or the pseudogene TRBV3-2), the J gene TRBJ2-1, with TRBD2 matching 7 bases. V gave up 0 bases and J gave up 7 bases; unmatched junction bases: 15. CDR3 length: 18 amino acids. Germline V gene lookup returns CDR1 LGHDT and CDR2 YNNKEL (reference sequence). CDR3 residues: CASSQDRGLPSMRNEQFF. In nucleotides, the CDR3 is TGTGCCAGCAGCCAAGATAGGGGACTACCCTCAATGAGGAATGAGCAGTTCTTC.

The chain recombines TRBV5-1 with TRBJ1-4; TRBD1 matches at 7 bases. With V trimmed by 1 base and J by 4 bases, 4 bases remained unmatched. The CDR3 has 15 residues. Germline CDR1 is SGHRS and CDR2 is YFSETQ. The CDR3 region is CASSLYDRDNEKLFF. CDR3 DNA: TGCGCCAGCAGCTTGTATGACAGGGATAATGAAAAACTGTTTTTT.

The chain uses TRBV5-1 and TRBJ1-2, with TRBD1 matching 8 bases. Trimming cost V 2 bases and J 4 bases; bases outside gene matches: 4. CDR3 size: 14 residues. Germline lookup yields CDR1 SGHRS and CDR2 YFSETQ. DNA for the CDR3: TGCGCCAGCAGCTTCGGGGACAGGCCCTATGGCTACACCTTC. Its protein product is CASSFGDRPYGYTF.

This clone is a singleton in its sample. This CDR3 is also generated by other DNA sequences in the sample. The chain joins TRBV7-9 to TRBJ2-3; D perhaps matches TRBD2 (7 bases). CDR1 is SEHNR, CDR2 FQNEAQ, per germline (reference sequence). The CDR3 runs 13 residues. V was shortened by 3 bases and J by 4 bases, with 8 bases between the two germline ends. The CDR3 sequence: CASSLGGPDTQYF. CDR3 nucleotide sequence: TGTGCCAGCAGCTTGGGGGGGCCAGATACGCAGTATTTT.

V is TRBV5-1 and J is TRBJ1-1; D possibly corresponds to TRBD1 (5 bases). Germline V CDR1 and CDR2: SGHRS, YFSETQ. V dropped 4 bases and J dropped 3 bases, with 16 bases sitting between them. CDR3 length equals 15 residues. The chain's CDR3 is CASSPLLGRDTEAFF. CDR3 coding DNA: TGCGCCAGCAGCCCTCTCCTGGGCAGGGACACTGAAGCTTTCTTT.

The chain recombines TRBV12-3 or TRBV12-4 with TRBJ1-1; D remains unclear. V dropped 6 bases and J dropped 8 bases, with 7 bases sitting between them. CDR3 length: 10 amino acids. The CDR3: CASRAAEAFF. The CDR3 region has the DNA TGTGCCAGCAGGGCAGCGGAAGCTTTCTTT.